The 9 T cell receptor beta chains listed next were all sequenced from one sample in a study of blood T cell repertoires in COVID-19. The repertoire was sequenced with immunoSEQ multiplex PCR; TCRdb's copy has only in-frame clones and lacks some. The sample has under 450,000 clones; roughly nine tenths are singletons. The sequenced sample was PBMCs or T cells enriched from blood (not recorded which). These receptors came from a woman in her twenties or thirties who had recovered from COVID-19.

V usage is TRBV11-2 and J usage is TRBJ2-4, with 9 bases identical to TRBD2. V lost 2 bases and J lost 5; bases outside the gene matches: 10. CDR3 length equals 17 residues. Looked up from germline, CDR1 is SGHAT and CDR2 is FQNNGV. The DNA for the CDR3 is TGTGCCAGCAGCTTACAAGCGGGGGGCCGGCGGGAAAACATTCAGTACTTC. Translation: CASSLQAGGRRENIQYF.

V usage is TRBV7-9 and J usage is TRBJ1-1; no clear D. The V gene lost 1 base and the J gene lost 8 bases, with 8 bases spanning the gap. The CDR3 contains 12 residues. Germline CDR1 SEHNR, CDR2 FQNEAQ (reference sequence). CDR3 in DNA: TGTGCCAGCAGCTTAGAGCCAGCGGAAGCTTTCTTT. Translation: CASSLEPAEAFF. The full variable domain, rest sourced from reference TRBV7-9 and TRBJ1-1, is DTGVSQNPRHKITKRGQNVTFRCDPISEHNRLYWYRQTLGQGPEFLTYFQNEAQLEKSRLLSDRFSAERPKGSFSTLEIQRTEQGDSAMYLCASSLEPAEAFFGQGTRLTVV.

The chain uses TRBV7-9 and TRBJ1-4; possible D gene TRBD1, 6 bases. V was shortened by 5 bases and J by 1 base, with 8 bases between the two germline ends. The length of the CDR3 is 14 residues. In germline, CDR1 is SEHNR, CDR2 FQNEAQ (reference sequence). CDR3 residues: CASSEGVTNEKLFF. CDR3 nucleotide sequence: TGTGCCAGCAGCGAGGGGGTAACTAATGAAAAACTGTTTTTT.

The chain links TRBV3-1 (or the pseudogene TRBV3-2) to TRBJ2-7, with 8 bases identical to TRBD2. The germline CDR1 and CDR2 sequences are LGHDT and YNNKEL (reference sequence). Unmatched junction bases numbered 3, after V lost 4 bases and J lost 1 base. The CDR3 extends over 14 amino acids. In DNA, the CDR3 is TGTGCCAGCAGCCTGGGGACTAGGTCCTACGAGCAGTACTTC. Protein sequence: CASSLGTRSYEQYF.

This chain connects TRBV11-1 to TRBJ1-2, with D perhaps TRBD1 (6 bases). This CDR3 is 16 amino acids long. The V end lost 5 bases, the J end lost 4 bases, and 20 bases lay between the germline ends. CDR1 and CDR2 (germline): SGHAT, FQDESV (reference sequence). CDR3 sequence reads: CASSDMTGLGIYGYTF. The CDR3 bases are TGTGCCAGCAGCGACATGACAGGCCTAGGGATCTATGGCTACACCTTC.

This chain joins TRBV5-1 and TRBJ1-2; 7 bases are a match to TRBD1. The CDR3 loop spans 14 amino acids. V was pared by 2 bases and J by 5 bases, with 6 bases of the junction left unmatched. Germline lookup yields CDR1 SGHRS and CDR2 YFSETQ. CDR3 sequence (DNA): TGCGCCAGCAGCTTTACAGGGGAAGGATATGGCTACACCTTC. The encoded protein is CASSFTGEGYGYTF.

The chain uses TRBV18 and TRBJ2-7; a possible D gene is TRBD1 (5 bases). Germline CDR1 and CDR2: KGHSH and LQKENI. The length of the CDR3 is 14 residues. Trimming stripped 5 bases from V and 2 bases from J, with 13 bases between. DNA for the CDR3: TGTGCCAGCTCAGATCAGGGCGCCGCCTACGAGCAGTACTTC. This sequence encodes CASSDQGAAYEQYF.

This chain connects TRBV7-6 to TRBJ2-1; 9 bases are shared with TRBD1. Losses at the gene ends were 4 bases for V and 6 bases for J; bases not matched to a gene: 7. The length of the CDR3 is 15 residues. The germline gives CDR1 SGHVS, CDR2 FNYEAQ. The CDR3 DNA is TGTGCCAGCAGCTCAGGACAGGGGATTAGCAATGAGCAGTTCTTC. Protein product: CASSSGQGISNEQFF.

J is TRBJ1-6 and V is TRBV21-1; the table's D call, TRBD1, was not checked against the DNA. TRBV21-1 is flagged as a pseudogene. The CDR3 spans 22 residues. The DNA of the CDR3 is TGTGCCAGCAGCAAAGGGAGGCGGGGTCCAAGGGACAGGCCACACTATAATTCACCCCTCCACTTT. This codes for CASSKGRRGPRDRPHYNSPLHF.